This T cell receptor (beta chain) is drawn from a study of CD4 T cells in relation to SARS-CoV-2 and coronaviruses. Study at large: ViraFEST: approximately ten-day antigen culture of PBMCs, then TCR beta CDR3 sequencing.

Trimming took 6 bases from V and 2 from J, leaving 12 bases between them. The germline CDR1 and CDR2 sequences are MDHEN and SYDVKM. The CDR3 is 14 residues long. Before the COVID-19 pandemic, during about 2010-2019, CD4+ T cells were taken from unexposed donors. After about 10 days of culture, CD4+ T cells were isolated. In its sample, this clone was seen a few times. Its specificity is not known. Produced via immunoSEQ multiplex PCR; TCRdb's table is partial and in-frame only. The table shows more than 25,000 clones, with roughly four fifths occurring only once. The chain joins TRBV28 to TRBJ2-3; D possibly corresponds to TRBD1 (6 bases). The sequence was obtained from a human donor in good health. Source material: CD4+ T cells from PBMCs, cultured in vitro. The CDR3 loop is CASRKRGNTDTQYF. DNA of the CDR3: TGTGCCAGCAGGAAGAGGGGGAACACAGATACGCAGTATTTT.